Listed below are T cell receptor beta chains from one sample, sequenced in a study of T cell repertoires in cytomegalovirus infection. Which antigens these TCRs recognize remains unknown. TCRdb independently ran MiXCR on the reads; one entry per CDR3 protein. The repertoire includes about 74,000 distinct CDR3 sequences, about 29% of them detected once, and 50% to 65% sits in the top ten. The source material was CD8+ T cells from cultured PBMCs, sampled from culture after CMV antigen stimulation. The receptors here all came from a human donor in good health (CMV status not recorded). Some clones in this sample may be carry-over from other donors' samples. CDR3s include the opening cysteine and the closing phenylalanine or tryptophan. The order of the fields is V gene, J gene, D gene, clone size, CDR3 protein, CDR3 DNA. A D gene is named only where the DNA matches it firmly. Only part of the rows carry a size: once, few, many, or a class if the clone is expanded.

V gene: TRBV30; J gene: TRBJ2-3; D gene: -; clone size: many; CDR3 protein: CAWSALAIDTQYF; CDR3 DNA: TGTGCCTGGAGTGCGCTAGCTATAGATACGCAGTATTTT
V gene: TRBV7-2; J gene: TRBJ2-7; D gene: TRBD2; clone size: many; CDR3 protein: CASSSLAGEVYEQYF; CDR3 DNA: TGTGCCAGCAGCTCCTTAGCGGGAGAAGTATACGAGCAGTACTTC
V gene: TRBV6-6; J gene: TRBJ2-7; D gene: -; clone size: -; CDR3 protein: CASRRGEIYEQYF; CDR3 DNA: TGTGCCAGCAGGAGAGGAGAAATTTACGAGCAGTACTTC
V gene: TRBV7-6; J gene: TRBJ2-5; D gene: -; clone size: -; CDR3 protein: CASSLEVLETQYF; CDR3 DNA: TGTGCCAGCAGCTTAGAGGTTCTGGAGACCCAGTACTTC
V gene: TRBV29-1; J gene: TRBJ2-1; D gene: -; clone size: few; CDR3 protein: CSATQGGGYNEQFF; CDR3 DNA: TGCAGCGCCACCCAGGGAGGAGGGTACAATGAGCAGTTCTTC
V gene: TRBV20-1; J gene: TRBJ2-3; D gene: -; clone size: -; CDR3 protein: CSARRFENLADTQYF; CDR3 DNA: TGCAGTGCTAGGCGGTTTGAGAACCTGGCAGATACGCAGTATTTT
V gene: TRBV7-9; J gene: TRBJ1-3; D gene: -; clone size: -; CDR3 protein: CASSLDLRGNTIYF; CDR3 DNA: TGTGCCAGCAGCTTAGATCTTAGAGGAAACACCATATATTTT
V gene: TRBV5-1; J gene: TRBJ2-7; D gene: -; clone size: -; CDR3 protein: CASSLGPDGSYEQYF; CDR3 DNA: TGCGCCAGCAGCTTGGGTCCCGACGGCTCCTACGAGCAGTACTTC
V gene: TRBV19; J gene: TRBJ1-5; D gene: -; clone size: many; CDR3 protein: CATRGRPNQPQHF; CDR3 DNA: TGTGCCACCAGGGGCAGGCCCAATCAGCCCCAGCATTTT
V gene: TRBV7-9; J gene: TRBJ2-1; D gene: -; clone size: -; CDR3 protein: CASSLGGHNEQFF; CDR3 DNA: TGTGCCAGCAGCTTAGGTGGACACAATGAGCAGTTCTTC
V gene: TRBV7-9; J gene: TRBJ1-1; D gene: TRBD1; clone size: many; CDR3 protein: CASSWRQGSNTEAFF; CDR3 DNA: TGTGCCAGCAGCTGGCGACAGGGCTCGAACACTGAAGCTTTCTTT
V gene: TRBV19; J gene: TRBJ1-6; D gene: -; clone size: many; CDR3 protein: CASSTGRTRTNSPLHF; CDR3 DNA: TGTGCCAGTAGTACCGGACGGACACGGACCAATTCACCCCTCCACTTT
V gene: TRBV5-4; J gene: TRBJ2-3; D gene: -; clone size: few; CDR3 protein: CASSLETDTQYF; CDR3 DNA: TGTGCCAGCAGCTTGGAAACAGATACGCAGTATTTT
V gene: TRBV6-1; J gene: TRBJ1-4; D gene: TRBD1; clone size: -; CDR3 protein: CASSEVGGATNEKLFF; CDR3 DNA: TGTGCCAGCAGTGAAGTAGGGGGCGCGACTAATGAAAAACTGTTTTTT
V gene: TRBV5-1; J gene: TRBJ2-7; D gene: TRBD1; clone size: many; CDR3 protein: CASSSSGTGAGEQYF; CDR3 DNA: TGCGCCAGCAGCTCCTCCGGGACAGGGGCCGGTGAGCAGTACTTC
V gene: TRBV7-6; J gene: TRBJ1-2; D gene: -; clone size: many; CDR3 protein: CASSPGQGHGYTF; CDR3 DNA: TGTGCCAGCAGCCCCGGGCAGGGGCACGGCTACACCTTC
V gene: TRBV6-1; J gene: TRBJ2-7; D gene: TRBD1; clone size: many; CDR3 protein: CASSGVGQGTPRPYEQYF; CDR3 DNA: TGTGCCAGCAGTGGAGTTGGACAGGGGACCCCTCGGCCCTACGAGCAGTACTTC
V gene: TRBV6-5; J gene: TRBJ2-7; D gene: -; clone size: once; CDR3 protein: CGSSYKASSYEQYF; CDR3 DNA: TGTGGCAGCAGTTATAAGGCAAGCTCCTACGAGCAGTACTTC
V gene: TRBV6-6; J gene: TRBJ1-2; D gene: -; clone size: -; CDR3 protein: CASSYSSGKGGYTF; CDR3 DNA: TGTGCCAGCAGTTACTCGAGTGGGAAAGGTGGCTACACCTTC
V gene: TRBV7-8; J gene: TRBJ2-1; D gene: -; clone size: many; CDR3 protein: CASRRPPSQDGTNEQFF; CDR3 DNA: TGTGCCAGCAGACGCCCTCCTAGTCAGGATGGGACCAATGAGCAGTTCTTC
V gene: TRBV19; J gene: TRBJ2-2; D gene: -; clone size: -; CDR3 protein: CASSMGRAGPGELFF; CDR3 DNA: TGTGCCAGTAGTATGGGCAGGGCTGGACCCGGGGAGCTGTTTTTT
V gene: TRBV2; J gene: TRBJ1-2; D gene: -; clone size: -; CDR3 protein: CASSDLGWDGYTF; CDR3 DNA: TGTGCCAGCAGTGATTTGGGTTGGGATGGCTACACCTTC
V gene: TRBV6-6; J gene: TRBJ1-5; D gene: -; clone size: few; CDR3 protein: CASSSPLRNQPQHF; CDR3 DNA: TGTGCCAGCAGTTCCCCCCTACGAAATCAGCCCCAGCATTTT
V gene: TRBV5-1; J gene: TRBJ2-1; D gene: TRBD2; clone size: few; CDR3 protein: CASSLEASGSSYNEQFF; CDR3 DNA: TGCGCCAGCAGCTTGGAGGCTAGCGGGAGCTCCTACAATGAGCAGTTCTTC
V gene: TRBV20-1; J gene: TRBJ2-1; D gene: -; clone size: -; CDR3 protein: CSANSLGNEQFF; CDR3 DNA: TGCAGTGCTAACTCCCTGGGGAATGAGCAGTTCTTC
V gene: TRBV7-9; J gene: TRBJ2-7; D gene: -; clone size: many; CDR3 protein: CASSLEGSLDGTEQYF; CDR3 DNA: TGTGCCAGCAGCTTAGAGGGCAGTTTGGACGGGACCGAGCAGTACTTC
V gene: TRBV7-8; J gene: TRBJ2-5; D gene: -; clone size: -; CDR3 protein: CATTRTETQYF; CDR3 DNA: TGTGCCACAACTCGGACCGAGACCCAGTACTTC
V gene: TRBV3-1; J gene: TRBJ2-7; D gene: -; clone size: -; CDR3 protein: CASAIQPGNEQYF; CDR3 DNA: TGTGCCAGCGCAATTCAACCGGGGAACGAGCAGTACTTC
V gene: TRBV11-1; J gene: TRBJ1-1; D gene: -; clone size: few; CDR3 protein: CASSPIVKGFGTEAFF; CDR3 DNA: TGTGCCAGCAGCCCGATAGTCAAAGGATTCGGTACTGAAGCTTTCTTT
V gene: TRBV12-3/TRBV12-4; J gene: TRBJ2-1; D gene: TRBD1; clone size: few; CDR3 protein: CASSPFGDRGYNEQFF; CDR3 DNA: TGTGCCAGCAGCCCCTTCGGGGACAGGGGATACAATGAGCAGTTCTTC
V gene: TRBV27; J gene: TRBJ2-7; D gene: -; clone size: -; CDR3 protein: CASRARTGTHEYEQYF; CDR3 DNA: TGTGCCAGCAGAGCTCGTACCGGGACGCATGAGTACGAGCAGTACTTC
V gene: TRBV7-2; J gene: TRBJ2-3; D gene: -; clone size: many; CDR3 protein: CASSLSQGPPPTQYF; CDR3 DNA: TGTGCCAGCAGCCTATCGCAGGGCCCGCCGCCTACGCAGTATTTT
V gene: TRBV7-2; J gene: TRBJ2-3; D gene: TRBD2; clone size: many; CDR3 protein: CASSSHSDSGRAGTQYF; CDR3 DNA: TGTGCCAGCAGCTCCCACTCCGATAGCGGGAGAGCTGGTACGCAGTATTTT
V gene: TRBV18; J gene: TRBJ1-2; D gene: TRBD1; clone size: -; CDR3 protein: CASSPPSGGLSDGYTF; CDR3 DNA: TGTGCCAGCTCACCACCGTCAGGGGGCCTTTCGGATGGCTACACCTTC
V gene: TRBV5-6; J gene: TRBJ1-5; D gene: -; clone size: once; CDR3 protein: CASSFGTGLNQPQHF; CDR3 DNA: TGTGCCAGCAGCTTTGGTACAGGGCTCAATCAGCCCCAGCATTTT
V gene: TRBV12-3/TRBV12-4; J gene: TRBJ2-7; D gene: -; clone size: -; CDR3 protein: CASSFSRSYEQYF; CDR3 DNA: TGTGCCAGCAGTTTTTCGCGGTCCTACGAGCAGTACTTC
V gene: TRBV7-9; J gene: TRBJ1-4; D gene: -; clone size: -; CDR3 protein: CASVGFPNEKLFF; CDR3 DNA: TGTGCCAGCGTGGGGTTTCCTAATGAAAAACTGTTTTTT
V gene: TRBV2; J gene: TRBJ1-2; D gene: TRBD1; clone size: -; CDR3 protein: CASSDRGSLPMYGYTF; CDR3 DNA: TGTGCCAGCAGCGACAGGGGATCCCTTCCTATGTATGGCTACACCTTC
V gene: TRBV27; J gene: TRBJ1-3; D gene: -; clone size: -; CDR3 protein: CASSLSRARGNTIYF; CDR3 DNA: TGTGCCAGCAGTTTATCGAGGGCGAGGGGAAACACCATATATTTT
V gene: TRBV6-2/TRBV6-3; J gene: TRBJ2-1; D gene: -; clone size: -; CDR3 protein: CAIQRGSSYNEQFF; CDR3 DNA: TGTGCCATCCAACGAGGGAGCTCCTACAATGAGCAGTTCTTC
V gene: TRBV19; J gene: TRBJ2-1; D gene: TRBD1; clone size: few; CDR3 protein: CASSTFGTGGNEQFF; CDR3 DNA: TGTGCCAGTAGTACCTTCGGGACAGGGGGCAATGAGCAGTTCTTC
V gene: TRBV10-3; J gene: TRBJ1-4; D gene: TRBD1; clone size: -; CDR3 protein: CAISESMDRDEKLFF; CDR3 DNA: TGTGCCATCAGTGAGTCTATGGACAGGGACGAAAAACTGTTTTTT
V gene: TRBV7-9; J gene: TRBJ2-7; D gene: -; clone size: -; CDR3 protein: CASSLVVTYEQYF; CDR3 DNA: TGTGCCAGCAGCTTAGTTGTGACCTACGAGCAGTACTTC
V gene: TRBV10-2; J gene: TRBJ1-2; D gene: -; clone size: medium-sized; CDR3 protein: CASSAIGQRRGPNYGYTF; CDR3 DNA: TGCGCCAGCAGTGCTATAGGACAGAGGAGAGGTCCTAACTATGGCTACACCTTC
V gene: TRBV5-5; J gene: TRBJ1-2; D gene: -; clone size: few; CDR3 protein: CASSQDLNYGYTF; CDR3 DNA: TGTGCCAGCAGCCAGGACCTGAACTATGGCTACACCTTC
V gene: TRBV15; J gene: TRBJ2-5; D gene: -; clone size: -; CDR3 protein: CATSRDLRGGMETQYF; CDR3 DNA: TGTGCCACCAGCAGAGATCTCCGGGGTGGTATGGAGACCCAGTACTTC
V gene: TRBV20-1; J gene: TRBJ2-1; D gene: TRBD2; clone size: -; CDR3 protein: CSARDPEPGHSGGGSSSYNEQFF; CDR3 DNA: TGCAGTGCTAGAGATCCCGAACCAGGGCATAGCGGGGGGGGAAGTAGCTCCTACAATGAGCAGTTCTTC
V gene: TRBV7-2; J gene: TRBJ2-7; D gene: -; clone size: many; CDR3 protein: CASSYLREQYF; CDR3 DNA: TGTGCCAGCAGCTACCTCCGGGAGCAGTACTTC
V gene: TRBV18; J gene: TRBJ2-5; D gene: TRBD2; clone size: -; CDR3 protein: CASSPPVGGPLETQYF; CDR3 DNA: TGTGCCAGCTCACCACCCGTGGGAGGGCCATTGGAGACCCAGTACTTC
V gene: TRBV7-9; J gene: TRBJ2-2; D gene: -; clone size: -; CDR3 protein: CASSLRRPEGGDTGELFF; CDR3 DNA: TGTGCCAGCAGCTTAAGGAGGCCGGAAGGGGGGGACACCGGGGAGCTGTTTTTT
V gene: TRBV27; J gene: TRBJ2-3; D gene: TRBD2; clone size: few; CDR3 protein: CASTPASGRAPDTQYF; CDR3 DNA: TGTGCCAGCACCCCCGCTAGCGGGAGGGCCCCAGATACGCAGTATTTT
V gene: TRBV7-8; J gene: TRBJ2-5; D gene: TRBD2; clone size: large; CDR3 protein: CASSLNTGTSHETQYF; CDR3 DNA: TGTGCCAGCAGCCTAAATACCGGGACTAGCCACGAGACCCAGTACTTC